These 12 T cell receptor beta chains came from one sample sequenced in a study of regulatory T cells in long-lasting Graves disease. Assembly of TCR beta libraries relied on iRepertoire HTBI primers together with Arm-PCR of CDR3 regions. TCRdb passed the multiplex PCR reads through MiXCR, listing each CDR3 protein once. The sample lists 350,000 to 450,000 distinct CDR3 sequences; 15% were seen once. Time point denoted: newly diagnosed GD, antithyroid drugs for less than 3 months. With RNA extracted from PBMCs as input, the TCR library was made. These same data were also listed under a study on T cells in Graves' hyperthyroidism and ophthalmopathy.

This material consisted of peripheral blood mononuclear cells (PBMCs), taken at new diagnosis, from a patient treated with antithyroid drugs. These receptors were taken from a woman aged 25 to 45 with Graves disease.

In this sample, this clonotype turned up many times. CDR3 DNA sequence: TGTGCCAGCAGGTCCGGGACAGGGGGGCACAATGAGCAGTTCTTC. Protein: CASRSGTGGHNEQFF. The rearrangement joins TRBV28 to TRBJ2-1; 11 nucleotides match TRBD1. Germline V lookup: CDR1 MDHEN, CDR2 SYDVKM. This CDR3 has 15 residues. The J segment lost 5 bases and the V segment lost 6 bases, leaving 6 bases of the junction unmatched.

This clonotype was observed a handful of times. This chain connects TRBV27 to TRBJ1-6; 7 nucleotides agree with TRBD1. CDR1 and CDR2 (germline): MNHEY, SMNVEV (reference sequence). The CDR3 has 15 residues. Trimming at V came to 0 bases and at J to 8 bases, leaving 4 bases not matched to a gene. CDR3 in amino acids: CASSLSLQGDSPLHF. In DNA form, the CDR3 reads TGTGCCAGCAGTTTATCTCTCCAGGGGGATTCACCCCTCCACTTT.

This clonotype was seen at least ten times. The rearrangement links TRBV28 to TRBJ1-5, with TRBD1 matching 7 bases. The CDR3 totals 15 residues. The V segment lost 3 bases and the J segment 4 bases; nucleotides outside the gene matches: 6. CDR1 and CDR2 from the germline V gene are MDHEN and SYDVKM. The CDR3 DNA reads TGTGCCAGCAGTTTCGGCCACAGGGGTAATCAGCCCCAGCATTTT. It translates to CASSFGHRGNQPQHF. The complete variable domain, with remaining parts taken from reference TRBV28 and TRBJ1-5, reads DVKVTQSSRYLVKRTGEKVFLECVQDMDHENMFWYRQDPGLGLRLIYFSYDVKMKEKGDIPEGYSVSREKKERFSLILESASTNQTSMYLCASSFGHRGNQPQHFGDGTRLSIL.

The chain employs TRBV15 and TRBJ2-1, with 7 positions matching TRBD2. Germline V lookup: CDR1 LNHNV, CDR2 YYDKDF (reference sequence). The CDR3 length is 13 residues. V was pared by 9 bases and J by 7 bases, with 9 bases of the junction left unmatched. CDR3 in amino acids: CATARTRANEQFF. Here the CDR3 DNA reads TGTGCCACAGCTAGGACTAGAGCAAATGAGCAGTTCTTC.

This clonotype was seen only a few times. The V call is TRBV6-1, the J call TRBJ2-7, with 12 bases matching TRBD2. This CDR3 spans 15 amino acids. Germline CDR1 and CDR2: MNHNS and SASEGT. The ends lost 6 bases at V and 2 bases at J; junction bases unmatched: 5. CDR3 region: CASSRLAGGPYEQYF. Written as DNA, the CDR3 is TGTGCCAGCAGCCGTCTAGCGGGAGGGCCCTACGAGCAGTACTTC.

Many counts were recorded for this clonotype. This chain uses TRBV19 with TRBJ2-1; TRBD1 agrees at 10 bases. Germline V gives CDR1 LNHDA, CDR2 SQIVND (reference sequence). V dropped 1 base and J dropped 7; count of bases not matched to a gene: 7. The CDR3 spans 16 residues. DNA for the CDR3: TGTGCCAGTAGTATAGGAGGGACAGGGGTTAAGAATGAGCAGTTCTTC. Translation gives CASSIGGTGVKNEQFF.

This clonotype has only a few counts. The chain joins TRBV30 to TRBJ1-3; TRBD1 matches at 7 bases. Germline CDR1 is GTSNPN and CDR2 is SVGIG (reference sequence). CDR3 length equals 14 residues. V dropped 3 bases and J dropped 2; count of bases not matched to a gene: 4. The CDR3 nucleotides are TGTGCCTGGAGACAGGGGAGGACTGGAAACACCATATATTTT. Protein product: CAWRQGRTGNTIYF. The whole variable domain, remainder taken from reference TRBV30 and TRBJ1-3, is SQTIHQWPATLVQPVGSPLSLECTVEGTSNPNLYWYRQAAGRGLQLLFYSVGIGQISSEVPQNLSASRPQDRQFILSSKKLLLSDSGFYLCAWRQGRTGNTIYFGEGSWLTVV.

In its sample, this clonotype was seen many times. The J gene is TRBJ1-1, the V gene TRBV18; 7 positions agree with TRBD1. CDR1 is KGHSH and CDR2 is LQKENI in the germline V gene. V lost 3 bases and J lost 0; bases outside the gene matches: 1. The CDR3 extends over 14 amino acids. Written as DNA, the CDR3 is TGTGCCAGCTCACCCCAGGGGGTGAACACTGAAGCTTTCTTT. It encodes CASSPQGVNTEAFF.

The sample holds a few counts of this clonotype. This chain joins TRBV5-1 and TRBJ2-2; D gene ambiguous. The V gene's germline CDR1 is SGHRS and CDR2 YFSETQ. Trimming pared 0 bases from V and 0 bases from J, leaving 9 bases between. The CDR3 consists of 16 residues. The CDR3 sequence is CASSLEGRSNTGELFF. The DNA of the CDR3 is TGCGCCAGCAGCTTGGAGGGCAGGTCGAACACCGGGGAGCTGTTTTTT.

The chain is built from TRBV10-1 and TRBJ2-1, with TRBD2 as a possible D gene (5 bases). The V gene lost 6 bases and the J gene lost 2 bases, with 8 bases spanning the gap. Germline loops: CDR1 WNHNN, CDR2 SYGVQD (reference sequence). The CDR3 loop spans 13 amino acids. The CDR3 coding sequence is TGCGCCAGCAGGCTAGCCCCCTACAATGAGCAGTTCTTC. It encodes CASRLAPYNEQFF.

This clonotype came up many times. V is TRBV28 and J is TRBJ1-2, with 7 positions matching TRBD1. Germline V CDR1 and CDR2: MDHEN, SYDVKM. V lost 3 bases to trimming and J lost 2 bases; unmatched junction nucleotides: 6. CDR3 length: 15 residues. The CDR3 DNA follows: TGTGCCAGCAGTTTCCCCCAGGGGGAGAACTATGGCTACACCTTC. This translates into CASSFPQGENYGYTF.

This clonotype has ten or more counts. The V call is TRBV29-1, the J call TRBJ2-3, with 8 positions matching TRBD2. V lost 5 bases to trimming and J lost 2 bases; unmatched junction nucleotides: 12. The CDR3 length is 16 residues. Germline values: CDR1 SQVTM, CDR2 ANQGSEA. CDR3 in DNA: TGCAGCGTTCGGGGGGGTTCCCCCCCCCCCACAGATACGCAGTATTTT. It codes for CSVRGGSPPPTDTQYF.